The sequence of this T cell receptor beta chain was determined in a study of shared clonotypes between healthy human individuals. All donors were Caucasian adults living in Nashville, Tennessee. This CDR3 region has 15 residues. CDR1 is SGHRS and CDR2 is YFSETQ in the germline V gene. In the case of this clone: Since a far larger clone is one base different, this is likely a read error.

The authors distributed each subset's genomic DNA evenly over several immunoSEQ plates. TCRdb's table, derived via immunoSEQ multiplex PCR, lists solely in-frame clones and lacks some. The sample shows around 95,000 clones, roughly half of them seen only once. The sequence was collected from a woman between 40 and 50 years old in good health. Some clones in this sample may be carry-over from other donors' samples. Sequencing used PBMCs. This chain connects TRBV5-1 to TRBJ1-2, with D hard to call. The CDR3 spells CANSLMSQANYGYTF. In DNA, the CDR3 is TGCGCCAACAGCTTAATGAGTCAGGCTAACTATGGCTACACCTTC.